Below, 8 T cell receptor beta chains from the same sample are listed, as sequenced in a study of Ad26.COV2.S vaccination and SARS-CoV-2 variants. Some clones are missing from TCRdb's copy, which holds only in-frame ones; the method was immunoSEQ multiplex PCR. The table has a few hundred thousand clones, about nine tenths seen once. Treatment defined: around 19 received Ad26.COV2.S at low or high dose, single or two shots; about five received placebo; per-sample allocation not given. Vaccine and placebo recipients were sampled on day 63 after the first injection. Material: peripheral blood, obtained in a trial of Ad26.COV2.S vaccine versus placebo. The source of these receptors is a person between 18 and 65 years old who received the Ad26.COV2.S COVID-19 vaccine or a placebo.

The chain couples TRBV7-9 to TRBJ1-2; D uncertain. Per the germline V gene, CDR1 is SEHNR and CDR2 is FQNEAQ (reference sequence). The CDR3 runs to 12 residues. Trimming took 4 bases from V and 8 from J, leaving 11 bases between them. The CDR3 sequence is CASSSLREGYTF. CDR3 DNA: TGTGCCAGCAGCTCCCTTCGAGAAGGCTACACCTTC.

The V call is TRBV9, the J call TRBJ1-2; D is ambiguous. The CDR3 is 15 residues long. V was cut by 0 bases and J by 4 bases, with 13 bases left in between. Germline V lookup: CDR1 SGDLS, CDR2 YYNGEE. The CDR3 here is CASSVAGNILYGYTF. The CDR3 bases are TGTGCCAGCAGCGTAGCTGGGAATATCCTCTATGGCTACACCTTC.

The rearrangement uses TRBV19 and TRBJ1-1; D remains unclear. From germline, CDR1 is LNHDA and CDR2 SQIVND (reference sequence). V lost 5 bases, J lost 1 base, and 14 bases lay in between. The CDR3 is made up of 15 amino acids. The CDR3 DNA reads TGTGCCAGTAGTTATAACTGGGAGGAGAACACTGAAGCTTTCTTT. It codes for CASSYNWEENTEAFF.

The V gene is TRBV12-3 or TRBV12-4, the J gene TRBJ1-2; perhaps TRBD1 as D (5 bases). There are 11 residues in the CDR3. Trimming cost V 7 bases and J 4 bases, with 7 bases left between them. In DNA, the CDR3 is TGTGCCAGCAAAGGGACCTATGGCTACACCTTC. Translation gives CASKGTYGYTF.

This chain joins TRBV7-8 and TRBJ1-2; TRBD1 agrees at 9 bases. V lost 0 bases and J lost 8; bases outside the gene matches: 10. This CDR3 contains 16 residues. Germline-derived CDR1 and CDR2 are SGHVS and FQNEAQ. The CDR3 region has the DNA TGTGCCAGCAGCTTAGCGCGTTTACAGGGGGCATACGGCTACACCTTC. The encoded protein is CASSLARLQGAYGYTF.

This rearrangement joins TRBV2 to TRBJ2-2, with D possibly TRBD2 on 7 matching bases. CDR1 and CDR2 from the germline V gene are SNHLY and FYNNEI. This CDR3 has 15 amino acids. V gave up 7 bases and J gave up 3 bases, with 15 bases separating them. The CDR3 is CASTSVGGHTGELFF. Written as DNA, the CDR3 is TGTGCCAGCACCTCTGTGGGGGGGCACACCGGGGAGCTGTTTTTT.

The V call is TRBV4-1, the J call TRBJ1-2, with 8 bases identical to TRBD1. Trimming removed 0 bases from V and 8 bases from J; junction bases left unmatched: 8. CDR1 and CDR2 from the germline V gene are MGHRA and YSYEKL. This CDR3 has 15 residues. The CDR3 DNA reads TGCGCCAGCAGCCAAGATGGGCAGGGGGCGGGAGGCTACACCTTC. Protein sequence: CASSQDGQGAGGYTF.

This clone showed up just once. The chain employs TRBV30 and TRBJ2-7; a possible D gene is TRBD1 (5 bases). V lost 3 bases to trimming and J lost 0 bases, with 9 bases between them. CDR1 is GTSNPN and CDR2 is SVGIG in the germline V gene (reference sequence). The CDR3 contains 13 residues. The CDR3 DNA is TGTGCCTGGAGCAGGGAAACCTCCTACGAGCAGTACTTC. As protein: CAWSRETSYEQYF. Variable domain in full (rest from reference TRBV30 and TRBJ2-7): SQTIHQWPATLVQPVGSPLSLECTVEGTSNPNLYWYRQAAGRGLQLLFYSVGIGQISSEVPQNLSASRPQDRQFILSSKKLLLSDSGFYLCAWSRETSYEQYFGPGTRLTVT.